This T cell receptor beta chain was recovered during a study of T-cell reconstitution after alpha-beta-depleted transplantation in children. This clonotype has more than one count but fewer than ten. This sample's TCRbeta library carried unique molecular identifier barcodes. TCRdb re-analysed the PCR reads in MiXCR, keeping a single row per CDR3 protein. The sample includes some 530,000 distinct CDR3 sequences, about an eighth of them seen just once. Germline loops: CDR1 SGHVS, CDR2 FQNEAQ. Trimming left V 1 base short and J 0 bases short, with 7 bases between. This CDR3 has 16 amino acids. This receptor was taken from a human donor who donated a stem cell graft to a child with combined immunodeficiency. Source: PBMCs from the stem cell graft donor, taken from the stem cell graft. The rearrangement uses TRBV7-8 and TRBJ1-6; D unresolved. The CDR3 coding sequence is TGTGCCAGCAGCTTAGACTGGAGCTCCTATAATTCACCCCTCCACTTT. Its translation is CASSLDWSSYNSPLHF. Using reference TRBV7-8 and TRBJ1-6 for the parts outside the CDR3, the full variable domain is GAGVSQSPRYKVAKRGQDVALRCDPISGHVSLFWYQQALGQGPEFLTYFQNEAQLDKSGLPSDRFFAERPEGSVSTLKIQRTQQEDSAVYLCASSLDWSSYNSPLHFGNGTRLTVT.